Each of the 14 T cell receptor beta chains below was sequenced from the same sample in a study of T-cell reconstitution after alpha-beta-depleted transplantation in children. Molecular barcoding with unique molecular identifiers was used for the TCRbeta library. TCRdb re-derived calls from the PCR reads in MiXCR, one entry per CDR3 protein. The sample shows about 420,000 distinct CDR3 sequences, roughly 15% of them seen only once. The sample here was PBMCs, mostly from graft donor cells, taken 360 days after TCRalphabeta/CD19-depleted stem cell transplant. The receptor source for this set is a boy in the first two years of life who had a stem cell transplant for Wiskott-Aldrich syndrome, so the T cells may come from the graft donor.

V gene TRBV5-1 combines with J gene TRBJ2-7; perhaps TRBD2 as D (6 bases). CDR3 size: 13 residues. The V end was cut by 0 bases, the J end by 3 bases, with 7 bases between. Looked up from germline, CDR1 is SGHRS and CDR2 is YFSETQ. CDR3 nucleotides: TGCGCCAGCAGCTTGGGGGACTTCTACGAGCAGTACTTC. Translated, it gives CASSLGDFYEQYF.

There are a few counts of this clonotype. The J gene is TRBJ2-2, the V gene TRBV9, with D tentatively TRBD1 or TRBD2 (6 bases each). The CDR3 runs 12 residues. The germline V gene encodes CDR1 SGDLS and CDR2 YYNGEE. The ends were cut back, 5 bases at V and 6 bases at J, with 8 bases in the middle. The CDR3 coding sequence is TGTGCCAGCAGGGGGGGCCCCGGGGAGCTGTTTTTT. It is translated as CASRGGPGELFF.

This chain uses TRBV12-3 or TRBV12-4 with TRBJ2-7; TRBD1 aligns across 10 bases. This CDR3 contains 14 residues. With V trimmed by 4 bases and J by 5 bases, 5 bases remained unmatched. The CDR3: CASSYRDRGHEQYF. The CDR3 DNA is TGTGCCAGCAGTTACCGGGACAGGGGCCACGAGCAGTACTTC.

V gene TRBV4-1 combines with J gene TRBJ2-2; 8 nucleotides match TRBD2. Germline-derived CDR1 and CDR2 are MGHRA and YSYEKL. This CDR3 is built from 17 residues. The V gene end was trimmed by 2 bases and the J gene end by 1 base; junction bases not matched to a gene: 6. CDR3 in DNA: TGCGCCAGCAGCCAATTCTCGGGGGGGCGGAACACCGGGGAGCTGTTTTTT. Protein: CASSQFSGGRNTGELFF.

The V gene is TRBV7-2, the J gene TRBJ2-5, with 12 bases lining up with TRBD1. V lost 1 base and J lost 5; bases outside the gene matches: 2. The CDR3 is made up of 15 amino acids. CDR1 and CDR2 (germline): SGHTA, FQGNSA. As DNA, the CDR3 is TGTGCCAGCAGCTTAGGGGACAGGGGGCAGGAGACCCAGTACTTC. Translated: CASSLGDRGQETQYF.

This rearrangement joins TRBV11-3 to TRBJ2-1; 9 bases are a match to TRBD2. Germline V CDR1 and CDR2: SGHNT, YENEEA. V was clipped by 5 bases and J by 7 bases; unmatched bases: 12. This CDR3 has 16 residues. DNA of the CDR3: TGTGCCAGCAGCCCCCGGAGGGCTAGCGGGGTGAATGAGCAGTTCTTC. Translated: CASSPRRASGVNEQFF.

The chain has TRBV6-2 or TRBV6-3 and TRBJ2-2; tentatively, D is TRBD1 (6 bases). This CDR3 has 15 residues. Germline V gene sequence: CDR1 MNHEY, CDR2 SVGEGT. With 6 bases removed from V and 5 bases from J, the gap between germline ends came to 16 bases. The CDR3 region is CASREYRVETGELFF. The CDR3 DNA is TGTGCCAGCAGGGAATACAGGGTTGAAACCGGGGAGCTGTTTTTT.

The genes are TRBV5-1 and TRBJ2-1, with 10 bases identical to TRBD2. The CDR3 consists of 18 residues. Germline CDR1 SGHRS, CDR2 YFSETQ. J was trimmed by 5 bases and V by 1 base; bases with no gene match: 12. The chain's CDR3 is CASSLSFGGTSVHNEQFF. In DNA form, the CDR3 reads TGCGCCAGCAGCTTGTCCTTTGGTGGGACTAGCGTACACAATGAGCAGTTCTTC.

The rearrangement joins TRBV6-2 or TRBV6-3 to TRBJ2-1, with D perhaps matching TRBD2 (6 bases). Germline CDR1 reads MNHEY; CDR2 reads SVGEGT. The V gene lost 4 bases and the J gene lost 5 bases, with 12 bases spanning the gap. This CDR3 is built from 14 residues. CDR3 amino acids: CASSSWTTDNEQFF. CDR3 nucleotides: TGTGCCAGCAGTTCGTGGACTACCGACAATGAGCAGTTCTTC.

This chain uses TRBV4-1 with TRBJ2-7, with 13 bases lining up with TRBD2. Germline trimming cut 4 bases from V and 1 base from J; bases unmatched to any gene: 4. The germline V gene has CDR1 MGHRA and CDR2 YSYEKL. The CDR3 length is 16 residues. The CDR3 DNA reads TGCGCCAGCAGCCGTCGACTAGCGGGGGGATCCTACGAGCAGTACTTC. Protein product: CASSRRLAGGSYEQYF.

This clonotype was observed a handful of times. The chain uses TRBV7-9 and TRBJ1-1, with 7 bases aligning to TRBD1. The germline CDR1 and CDR2 sequences are SEHNR and FQNEAQ (reference sequence). This CDR3 is 12 amino acids long. With 5 bases clipped from V and 11 bases from J, the junction kept 8 bases outside the gene matches. The CDR3 protein is CASSLGGQRAFF. The CDR3 coding sequence is TGTGCCAGCAGCCTCGGGGGACAGAGGGCTTTCTTT.

The chain is built from TRBV27 and TRBJ2-7; the D gene could be TRBD1 or TRBD2 (7 bases each). This CDR3 has 14 amino acids. V was pared by 5 bases and J by 11 bases, with 22 bases between. Germline values: CDR1 MNHEY, CDR2 SMNVEV (reference sequence). The CDR3 DNA is TGTGCCAGCAGTCTTTTCGCGGGGGCAGGGGGGAAGTACTTC. Its protein product is CASSLFAGAGGKYF.

This clonotype turned up a few times. The chain combines TRBV29-1 with TRBJ2-3, with a possible D match to TRBD1 (6 bases). V lost 2 bases to trimming and J lost 3 bases, with 9 bases between them. The CDR3 extends over 13 amino acids. Germline CDR1 reads SQVTM; CDR2 reads ANQGSEA. The CDR3 spells CSVEQGWTDTQYF. CDR3 sequence (DNA): TGCAGCGTTGAACAGGGGTGGACAGATACGCAGTATTTT.

The chain recombines TRBV5-1 with TRBJ2-1; the match to TRBD1 covers 7 bases. The ends lost 5 bases at V and 7 bases at J; junction bases unmatched: 9. The CDR3 sequence is 14 residues long. Germline CDR1 SGHRS, CDR2 YFSETQ. In nucleotides, the CDR3 is TGCGCCAGCAGATGGGACAGTAAAGGGAATGAGCAGTTCTTC. This translates into CASRWDSKGNEQFF.